This entry features one TCR beta chain sequence. As yet, its antigen is unknown. These data come from a study of PD-1 blockade in classical Hodgkin lymphoma. Study at large: Every 2 weeks, patients got 3 mg/kg intravenous nivolumab.

Method: immunoSEQ multiplex PCR; TCRdb's copy keeps in-frame clones and lacks some. The table lists some 25,000 clones, about 91% of them singletons. Each patient experienced a relapse that followed autologous stem cell transplantation, and brentuximab vedotin exposure varied. CD8+ T cells were isolated from thawed PBMCs by magnetic negative selection. Per the germline V gene, CDR1 is SEHNR and CDR2 is FQNEAQ (reference sequence). The CDR3 is 18 residues long. J was trimmed by 2 bases and V by 2 bases; bases with no gene match: 10. Study-wide points: Repertoires differed for reasons still undefined, possibly disease activity or prior therapy. The CD4+ diversity rise by C4D1 was clearest in complete responders.

This chain uses TRBV7-9 with TRBJ2-1, with 9 bases lining up with TRBD2. Sequences were derived from CD8+ T cells from blood, sampled at baseline. The receptor was isolated from a human donor with classical Hodgkin lymphoma. CDR3 sequence (DNA): TGTGCCAGCAGCTTACCCGTGGCTAGCGGGGCGGCCTACAATGAGCAGTTCTTC. Translating it yields CASSLPVASGAAYNEQFF.